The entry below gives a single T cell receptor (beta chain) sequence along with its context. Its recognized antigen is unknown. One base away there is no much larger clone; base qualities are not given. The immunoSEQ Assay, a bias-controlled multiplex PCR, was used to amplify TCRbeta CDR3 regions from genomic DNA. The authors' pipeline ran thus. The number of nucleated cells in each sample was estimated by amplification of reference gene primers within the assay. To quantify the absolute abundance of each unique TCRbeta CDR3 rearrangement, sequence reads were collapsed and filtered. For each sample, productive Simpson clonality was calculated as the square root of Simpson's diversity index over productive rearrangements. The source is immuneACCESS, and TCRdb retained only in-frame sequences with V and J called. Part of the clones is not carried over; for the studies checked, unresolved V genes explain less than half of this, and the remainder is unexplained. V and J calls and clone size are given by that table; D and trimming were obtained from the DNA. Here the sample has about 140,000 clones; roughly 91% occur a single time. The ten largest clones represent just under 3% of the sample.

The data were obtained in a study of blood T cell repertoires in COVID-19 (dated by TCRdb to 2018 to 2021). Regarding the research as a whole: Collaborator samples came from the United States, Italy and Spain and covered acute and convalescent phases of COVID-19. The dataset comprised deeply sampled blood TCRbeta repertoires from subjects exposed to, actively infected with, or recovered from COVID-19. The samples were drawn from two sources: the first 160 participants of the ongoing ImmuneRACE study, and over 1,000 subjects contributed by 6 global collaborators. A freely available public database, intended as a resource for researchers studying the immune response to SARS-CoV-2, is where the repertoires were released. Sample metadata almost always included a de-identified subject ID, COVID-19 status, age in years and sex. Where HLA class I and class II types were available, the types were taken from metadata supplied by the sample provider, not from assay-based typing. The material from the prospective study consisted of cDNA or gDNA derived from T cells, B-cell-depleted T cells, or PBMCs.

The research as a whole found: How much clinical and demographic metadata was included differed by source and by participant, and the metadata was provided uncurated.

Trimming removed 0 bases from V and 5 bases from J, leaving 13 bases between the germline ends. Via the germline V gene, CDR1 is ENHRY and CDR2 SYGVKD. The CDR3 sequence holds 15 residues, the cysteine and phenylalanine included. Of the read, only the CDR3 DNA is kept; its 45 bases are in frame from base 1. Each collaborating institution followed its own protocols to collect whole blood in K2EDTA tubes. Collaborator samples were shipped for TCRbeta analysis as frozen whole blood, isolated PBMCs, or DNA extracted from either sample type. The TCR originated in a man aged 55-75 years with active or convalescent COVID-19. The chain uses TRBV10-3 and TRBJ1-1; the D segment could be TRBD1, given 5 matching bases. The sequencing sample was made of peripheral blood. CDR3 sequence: CAISESAGEGTEAFF. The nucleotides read TGTGCCATCAGTGAGTCGGCGGGGGAAGGTACTGAAGCTTTCTTT.